This T cell receptor beta chain was identified in a study of blood T cells in healthy people across ages. The CDR3 consists of 12 residues. The V gene's germline CDR1 is SQVTM and CDR2 ANQGSEA. Trimming took 4 bases from V and 2 from J, leaving 8 bases between them. A note on this clonotype: Its antigen is as yet unknown.

General study points: Bulk PBMC profiling left naive and antigen-experienced comparisons inconclusive.

A second roughly 7 to 11 cycle PCR used barcoded and J-beta primers. A template-switch adaptor containing 12 random nucleotides labeled each cDNA molecule. A single record per CDR3 protein comes from TCRdb applying MiXCR to the 5' RACE reads. This table holds about 500,000 distinct CDR3 sequences, nearly 25% found once. The data were also submitted as part of a second study, on T cells of mothers and their children.

The sequence was collected from a boy aged 5-17 years in good health. The material sequenced was blood. The gene calls are TRBV29-1 and TRBJ1-2, with no clear D. The CDR3 DNA sequence: TGCAGCGTTGTTGGGAAGAACTATGGCTACACCTTC. Protein product: CSVVGKNYGYTF.